The rows below give T cell receptor beta chains drawn from one sample of a study of blood T cell repertoires in COVID-19. The assay was immunoSEQ multiplex PCR, and TCRdb's table has in-frame clones only and misses some. The sample has roughly 200,000 clones; around 89% are singletons. The sequenced material came from PBMCs or T cells enriched from blood (not recorded which). Receptors originate from a woman aged 25-40 years who had recovered from COVID-19. The CDR3 runs from the conserved cysteine through the conserved F or W.

v_gene	j_gene	CDR3aa
TRBV5-1	TRBJ1-1	CASSRDSVNTEAFF
TRBV7-3	TRBJ2-5	CASSLGPWTGQQETQYF
TRBV3-1/TRBV3-2	TRBJ2-6	CASSQGRDREPSGANVLTF
TRBV6-2/TRBV6-3	TRBJ2-2	CASSYIDRSNTGELFF
TRBV4-2	TRBJ2-7	CASSQDRGMLAGHYEQYF
TRBV18	TRBJ2-1	CASSQDDRGYNEQFF
TRBV19	TRBJ1-1	CASSEGRYTEAFF
TRBV27	TRBJ2-7	CASSFRRASPYEQYF
TRBV4-2	TRBJ1-6	CASSLKGPGSYNSPLHF
TRBV19	TRBJ1-1	CASSRDPWTGGANTEAFF
TRBV30	TRBJ1-6	CAWRGVEQGNSPLHF
TRBV29-1	TRBJ1-5	CSVDRNQPQHF
TRBV6-5	TRBJ1-4	CAIRTGDNEKLFF
TRBV4-3	TRBJ1-1	CASSSWTGGSMNTEAFF
TRBV14	TRBJ1-2	CASSPGQYGYTF
TRBV19	TRBJ2-7	CASTPDRQTYEQYF
TRBV4-1	TRBJ1-1	CASSQDVGRRGFF
TRBV7-8	TRBJ2-2	CASSLVASWTGELFF
TRBV2	TRBJ2-7	CASSGSSNDRAYEQYF
TRBV5-5	TRBJ2-3	CASSLTGVSTDTQYF
TRBV18	TRBJ1-5	CASSPGTGGSEQPQHF
TRBV29-1	TRBJ2-6	CSVAGSGANVLTF
TRBV7-2	TRBJ2-2	CASSLDLGQRGVTGELFF
TRBV4-1	TRBJ1-6	CASSQEGALNNSPLHF
TRBV7-2	TRBJ2-7	CASSQDQGSYEQYF
TRBV18	TRBJ1-2	CASSPDRGLDYGYTF
TRBV6-6	TRBJ1-5	CASLRGSNQPQHF
TRBV11-1	TRBJ1-1	CASSPRQGASTEAFF
TRBV6-5	TRBJ2-3	CASSYGTSGGQYF
TRBV4-1	TRBJ1-2	CASSLYTGGNYGYTF
TRBV19	TRBJ2-5	CASSMGTAETQYF
TRBV29-1	TRBJ1-2	CSVVSGDYGYTF
TRBV19	TRBJ1-3	CASSIRGNTIYF
TRBV27	TRBJ2-7	CASSLRRDDGEQYF
TRBV11-2	TRBJ2-1	CASSPRLDPTDYHEQFF
TRBV12-3/TRBV12-4	TRBJ2-1	CASSHPGGEQFF
TRBV12-3/TRBV12-4	TRBJ2-7	CASSLRFPEQYF
TRBV10-3	TRBJ1-2	CAINGQGYGYTF
TRBV5-5	TRBJ1-4	CASSLGRASEKLFF
TRBV4-3	TRBJ1-4	CASSQDLGGEKLFF
TRBV4-1	TRBJ1-3	CASSHTQGTGNTIYF
TRBV11-2	TRBJ1-2	CASSLSRDYGYTF
TRBV9	TRBJ1-1	CASSKGVHTEAFF
TRBV14	TRBJ1-6	CASSQESYSPLHF
TRBV9	TRBJ1-6	CASGQVNSPLHF
TRBV27	TRBJ1-5	CASSCPLTEANQPQHF
TRBV27	TRBJ2-7	CASSPGGGWAHSYEQYF
TRBV7-2	TRBJ2-1	CATRLAGGANEQFF
TRBV27	TRBJ2-7	CASSHSLYYSYEQYF
TRBV3-1/TRBV3-2	TRBJ2-3	CASSQAGGLADTQYF
TRBV5-1	TRBJ2-5	CASSGDRAETQYF
TRBV7-3	TRBJ1-1	CASSLTEGIGAFF
TRBV6-9	TRBJ2-7	CASSYSTHRGLEQYF